This passage covers 23 T cell receptor beta chains from one sample sequenced in a study of control samples from healthy donors and cancer patients. The assay was immunoSEQ multiplex PCR, and TCRdb's table has in-frame clones only and misses some. The sample carries 100,000 to 150,000 clones, around 90% recorded once. The sample consisted of blood. These receptors came from a man aged 45-60 years in good health.

This chain links TRBV6-5 with TRBJ2-2; D remains ambiguous. Germline lookup yields CDR1 MNHEY and CDR2 SVGAGI. This CDR3 contains 14 residues. Trimming removed 6 bases from V and 2 bases from J, with 10 bases in between. The CDR3 DNA is TGTGCCAGCAGCACCGGAGTTAACACCGGGGAGCTGTTTTTT. Translating gives CASSTGVNTGELFF.

The V gene is TRBV10-3, the J gene TRBJ1-3, with D perhaps matching TRBD1 (5 bases). The V gene lost 6 bases and the J gene lost 1 base, with 10 bases spanning the gap. The germline V gene encodes CDR1 ENHRY and CDR2 SYGVKD. The CDR3 covers 14 residues. The CDR3 nucleotides read TGTGCCATCAGGGGGACGGGGTCTGGAAACACCATATATTTT. It yields the protein CAIRGTGSGNTIYF.

V usage is TRBV12-3 or TRBV12-4 and J usage is TRBJ1-2; no reliable D call. Trimming took off 3 bases at V and 8 bases at J, with 10 bases between the two ends. The CDR3 has 12 residues. CDR3 residues: CASSLERGGYTF. CDR3 nucleotide sequence: TGTGCCAGCAGTTTGGAACGGGGAGGCTACACCTTC.

The V call is TRBV25-1, the J call TRBJ2-7, with D perhaps TRBD1 (6 bases). CDR1 and CDR2 (germline): MGHDK, SYGVNS. This CDR3 is 17 amino acids long. The V gene lost 5 bases and the J gene lost 2 bases, with 22 bases spanning the gap. The DNA of the CDR3 is TGTGCCAGCAGTCCACCTCGGACAGAGGGTAAAACCTACGAGCAGTACTTC. This gives the protein CASSPPRTEGKTYEQYF.

V and J are TRBV6-6 and TRBJ2-3; D ambiguous. With 5 bases removed from V and 1 base from J, the gap between germline ends came to 10 bases. The CDR3 loop spans 14 amino acids. Germline V gene lookup returns CDR1 MNHNY and CDR2 SVGAGI (reference sequence). CDR3 in amino acids: CASSPITGTDTQYF. The CDR3 DNA is TGTGCCAGCAGTCCTATAACGGGCACAGATACGCAGTATTTT.

The chain joins TRBV7-8 to TRBJ1-2; maybe TRBD1 (5 bases). Per the germline V gene, CDR1 is SGHVS and CDR2 is FQNEAQ. The ends were cut back, 5 bases at V and 5 bases at J, with 9 bases in the middle. This CDR3 contains 12 residues. CDR3 amino acids: CASSPGGYGYTF. For the CDR3, the DNA is TGTGCCAGCAGCCCGGGGGGTTATGGCTACACCTTC. Full variable domain (remainder filled in from reference TRBV7-8 and TRBJ1-2): GAGVSQSPRYKVAKRGQDVALRCDPISGHVSLFWYQQALGQGPEFLTYFQNEAQLDKSGLPSDRFFAERPEGSVSTLKIQRTQQEDSAVYLCASSPGGYGYTFGSGTRLTVV.

The V and J genes are TRBV16 and TRBJ2-7; D possibly corresponds to TRBD1 (6 bases). Germline V lookup: CDR1 KGHSY, CDR2 FQNENV. The CDR3 totals 14 residues. The V end lost 0 bases, the J end lost 3 bases, and 9 bases lay between the germline ends. The chain's CDR3 is CASSQSAGVYEQYF. The CDR3 DNA sequence: TGTGCCAGCAGCCAATCGGCAGGGGTCTACGAGCAGTACTTC.

This chain uses TRBV10-2 with TRBJ1-5; no definite D call. Germline V CDR1 and CDR2: WSHSY, SAAADI. The CDR3 extends over 15 amino acids. V was clipped by 3 bases and J by 0 bases, with 9 bases between them. Here the CDR3 reads CASSDPGYSNQPQHF. CDR3 coding DNA: TGCGCCAGCAGTGATCCCGGCTATAGCAATCAGCCCCAGCATTTT.

This sequence joins TRBV6-2 or TRBV6-3 and TRBJ2-5, with TRBD2 as a possible D gene (5 bases). V gave up 4 bases and J gave up 7 bases, with 16 bases separating them. Germline CDR1 is MNHEY and CDR2 is SVGEGT. This CDR3 region has 14 residues. The CDR3 bases are TGTGCCAGCAGTTCCTCCGGGATAACGGGGACCCAGTACTTC. Protein product: CASSSSGITGTQYF.

The chain couples TRBV6-1 to TRBJ1-3; no definite D call. The CDR3 is made up of 16 amino acids. V lost 1 base and J 0 bases, leaving 10 bases between the germline ends. CDR1 and CDR2 (germline): MNHNS, SASEGT. DNA of the CDR3: TGTGCCAGCAGTGAAGAACGGAGAAGCTCTGGAAACACCATATATTTT. Protein sequence: CASSEERRSSGNTIYF.

The chain links TRBV9 to TRBJ1-1; D not resolved. This CDR3 has 15 residues. V shed 0 bases and J shed 1 base, with 10 bases lying between them. Per germline, CDR1 SGDLS and CDR2 YYNGEE. The CDR3 DNA follows: TGTGCCAGCAGCGTAGGCCCCCGCCCGAACACTGAAGCTTTCTTT. Amino acid sequence: CASSVGPRPNTEAFF. The variable domain in full, completed from reference TRBV9 and TRBJ1-1, reads DSGVTQTPKHLITATGQRVTLRCSPRSGDLSVYWYQQSLDQGLQFLIQYYNGEERAKGNILERFSAQQFPDLHSELNLSSLELGDSALYFCASSVGPRPNTEAFFGQGTRLTVV.

Only one count was recorded for this clone. The chain carries TRBV24-1 and TRBJ1-5; 7 bases map to TRBD1. The CDR3 runs to 15 residues. Germline CDR1 reads KGHDR; CDR2 reads SFDVKD. V dropped 4 bases and J dropped 2; count of bases not matched to a gene: 4. Written as DNA, the CDR3 is TGTGCCACCAGTGACGCCGACAGGGGCAATCAGCCCCAGCATTTT. Protein: CATSDADRGNQPQHF.

This chain connects TRBV3-1 (or the pseudogene TRBV3-2) to TRBJ1-1; 7 bases are a match to TRBD1. The CDR3 has 18 residues. The V gene end was trimmed by 0 bases and the J gene end by 4 bases; junction bases not matched to a gene: 14. Germline lookup yields CDR1 LGHDT and CDR2 YNNKEL (reference sequence). The CDR3 is CASSQDWSAGGSATEAFF. CDR3 coding DNA: TGTGCCAGCAGCCAAGACTGGTCGGCAGGGGGGTCGGCCACTGAAGCTTTCTTT.

The chain couples TRBV9 to TRBJ1-3; 8 nucleotides align to TRBD1. Trimming removed 2 bases from V and 3 bases from J; junction bases left unmatched: 7. The CDR3 is 16 amino acids. Germline lookup yields CDR1 SGDLS and CDR2 YYNGEE. The CDR3 here is CASSVRDRWFGNTIYF. The CDR3 coding sequence is TGTGCCAGCAGCGTCCGGGACAGGTGGTTTGGAAACACCATATATTTT.

The chain has TRBV6-2 or TRBV6-3 and TRBJ1-5, with no clear D. Germline CDR1 reads MNHEY; CDR2 reads SVGEGT. Trimming left V 5 bases short and J 5 bases short, with 10 bases between. This CDR3 region has 13 residues. CDR3 coding DNA: TGTGCCAGCAGTGGTCAGGTACATCAGCCCCAGCATTTT. It is translated as CASSGQVHQPQHF.

This clone was observed a single time. J is TRBJ1-1 and V is TRBV7-2; D not certain. From germline, CDR1 is SGHTA and CDR2 FQGNSA. Trimming left V 3 bases short and J 0 bases short, with 8 bases between. The CDR3 spans 14 residues. In DNA form, the CDR3 reads TGTGCCAGCAGCTTCGGCACAATGAACACTGAAGCTTTCTTT. It is translated as CASSFGTMNTEAFF.

V is TRBV27 and J is TRBJ1-4, with a tentative D call TRBD1 (6 bases). Trimming removed 6 bases at V and 8 bases at J, with 22 bases between. CDR3 length: 16 amino acids. In germline, CDR1 is MNHEY, CDR2 SMNVEV (reference sequence). CDR3 sequence reads: CASRSPDGGPGEKLFF. The CDR3 nucleotides are TGTGCCAGCAGATCCCCGGACGGGGGGCCTGGAGAAAAACTGTTTTTT.

This chain connects TRBV9 to TRBJ1-2; no clear D. The CDR3 has 13 residues. Germline V gene data show CDR1 as SGDLS and CDR2 as YYNGEE. Trimming pared 4 bases from V and 0 bases from J, leaving 7 bases between. The CDR3 region is CASSQAANYGYTF. The CDR3 nucleotides are TGTGCCAGCAGCCAGGCTGCTAACTATGGCTACACCTTC.

On this clone itself: The junction departs from germline at one end; a sequencing error may be responsible. CDR3 sequence: CASRITEANEKLFF. As DNA, the CDR3 is TGTGCCAGTCGTATTACTGAGGCGAATGAAAAACTGTTTTTT. The rearrangement uses TRBV19 and TRBJ1-4; no clear D gene. From germline, CDR1 is LNHDA and CDR2 SQIVND (reference sequence). CDR3 size: 14 residues.

The V gene is TRBV4-3, the J gene TRBJ1-4; 7 bases line up with TRBD1. Germline CDR1 LGHNA, CDR2 YSLEER. Trimming removed 0 bases from V and 7 bases from J; junction bases left unmatched: 11. The CDR3 consists of 17 residues. CDR3: CASSQEIPGGKGEKLFF. The CDR3 bases are TGCGCCAGCAGCCAAGAGATTCCAGGGGGAAAGGGTGAAAAACTGTTTTTT.

The chain is built from TRBV5-4 and TRBJ2-5; a possible D gene is TRBD1 (6 bases). The CDR3 contains 18 residues. Germline-derived CDR1 and CDR2 are SGHNT and YYREEE (reference sequence). The V gene lost 4 bases and the J gene lost 3 bases, with 25 bases spanning the gap. The CDR3 region has the DNA TGTGCCAGCAGCCCGCCCCTCCGGGTACAGGGTTCGGAAGAGACCCAGTACTTC. This sequence encodes CASSPPLRVQGSEETQYF.

The V call is TRBV5-1, the J call TRBJ2-1; the match to TRBD1 covers 9 bases. CDR1 and CDR2 from the germline V gene are SGHRS and YFSETQ. This CDR3 spans 15 amino acids. V shed 0 bases and J 3 bases; nucleotides not matched to a gene: 1. The CDR3: CASSLGDRDYNEQFF. In nucleotides, the CDR3 is TGCGCCAGCAGCTTGGGGGACAGGGACTACAATGAGCAGTTCTTC.

The CDR3 DNA reads TGTGCCAGCAGCTCACGGGCCAGGGGGGGCACTGAAGCTTTCTTT. It translates to CASSSRARGGTEAFF. The J gene is TRBJ1-1, the V gene TRBV7-9, with 7 bases that match TRBD1. V lost 4 bases, J lost 4 bases, and 9 bases stayed unmatched. Per the germline V gene, CDR1 is SEHNR and CDR2 is FQNEAQ (reference sequence). CDR3 length: 15 amino acids. The full variable domain, its missing parts supplied by reference TRBV7-9 and TRBJ1-1, is DTGVSQNPRHKITKRGQNVTFRCDPISEHNRLYWYRQTLGQGPEFLTYFQNEAQLEKSRLLSDRFSAERPKGSFSTLEIQRTEQGDSAMYLCASSSRARGGTEAFFGQGTRLTVV.